This T cell receptor (beta chain) was identified in a study of CD8+ T cells in alopecia areata listed by TCRdb under 2018. At the level of the whole study: The treated patients, all with moderate-to-severe alopecia areata, were enrolled in an open-label pilot trial of oral tofacitinib given at 5 to 10 mg twice daily. Patients stayed on tofacitinib for 6 to 18 months and then had 6 months of follow-up off drug so that delayed response and recurrence could be assessed. The SALT score, which quantifies the percentage of affected scalp surface area, was used to measure disease severity in treated patients. High-throughput TCRbeta sequencing was used to examine T cell clonal expansion in alopecia areata in both the C3H/HeJ mouse model and human patients. In humans, TCRbeta sequencing was performed on scalp tissue and on sorted CD4+ and CD8+ peripheral blood T cells from healthy controls and from patients with patchy or totalis/universalis alopecia areata. Patients on tofacitinib were biopsied at baseline and after 4 and 24 weeks of treatment, and several of the patients also had a later scalp biopsy. Scalp clonality was compared among normal scalp (n=4), patchy alopecia areata scalp (n=8), and alopecia totalis/universalis scalp (n=8). The RNA source kit depended on sample type: the PAXgene miRNA kit for fixed scalp, the miRNeasy kit for PBMCs, and the RNeasy kit for mouse skin. TCRbeta CDR3 regions were amplified by immunoSEQ multiplex PCR using 35 Vbeta forward and 13 Jbeta reverse primers.

The germline V gene (reference sequence) yields DFQATT for CDR1 and SNEGSKA for CDR2. V is reduced by 7 bases and J by 5 bases, leaving a spacing of 12 bases between them. Reading from cysteine to phenylalanine, the CDR3 counts 11 amino acids. Only CDR3 DNA is held: 33 bases, read in frame from base 1. General conclusions and limits of the study: During tofacitinib treatment, many expanded lesional clones remained in scalp and blood, and this persistence may partly explain relapse after treatment is stopped. Tofacitinib significantly lowered scalp clonality and the number of expanded CD8+ clones among the top 100 scalp clones. Compared with normal scalp, lesional scalp, particularly in alopecia totalis/universalis, had higher clonality and more expanded CD8+ clones, which suggests antigenic drive. The treated cohort was small, with a single nonresponder, so links between baseline CD8+ expansion and response need larger studies. TCR sequences shared between patients were less clear than in mice, possibly partly because of HLA diversity in the patient population. Scalp TCR repertoire analysis is complicated because resident alphabeta T cells in normal human skin are also sequenced, whereas mouse skin is dominated by gammadelta T cells.

With regard to this clone: Its antigen is still unknown. Nothing much larger sits one base from this clone, and base qualities are not available.

According to the study, the label for this sample's time point signals: 4 weeks on oral tofacitinib. The meaning of the sample's treatment or condition label: oral pan-JAK inhibitor, 5-10 mg twice daily. Lesional scalp punch biopsies and peripheral blood were collected from alopecia areata patients. PBMCs were isolated by density centrifugation and stained for CD3, CD4 and CD8, and CD4+ and CD8+ T cells were sorted on a FACSAria. Receptor libraries were prepared by the immunoSEQ multiplex PCR assay. To provide template for TCR sequencing, every sample had RNA extracted and reverse transcribed into cDNA. SuperScript III was used to make first-strand cDNA, primed with a 2:1 mix of oligo-dT and random hexamers. A synthetic immune receptor repertoire was used to gauge amplification bias, and whatever bias remained was removed computationally. Turning to the authors' computational methods: Raw reads were preprocessed to remove errors, and CDR3 was defined according to IMGT conventions as the region from the conserved cysteine to phenylalanine. Clonality was calculated as 1 minus Shannon entropy normalized by log2 of the number of productive unique TCRs. Whether scalp clones were CD4 or CD8 was inferred by matching scalp TCRbeta sequences against CD4 and CD8 repertoires sorted from blood. TCRdb holds this immuneACCESS table with in-frame rearrangements only. Some clones are missing; in checked studies, unresolved V genes explain under half, and the rest has no known cause. V, J and clone size reflect that table, while D and trimming were determined from the DNA. Counted in this sample were around 200,000 clones; 50% to 60% of them appeared once. Clones ranked in the top ten supply approximately 0.63% of the sample.

This sequence uses TRBV20-1 and TRBJ2-7; no D gene can be assigned with confidence. The material was CD4+ T cells sorted from blood, obtained at week 4, from a patient treated with tofacitinib. The receptor was isolated from a human donor with alopecia areata. The nucleotide sequence is given as TGCAGTGAAGGGATAATAAACGAGCAGTACTTC. Translation gives CSEGIINEQYF.